This T cell receptor beta chain comes out of a study of control samples from healthy donors and cancer patients. Measured with immunoSEQ multiplex PCR; TCRdb has only the in-frame clones, and not every one. The data contain 60,000 to 100,000 clones, approximately 91% of them seen just once; the ten biggest clones take up roughly 7%. Specimen: blood. This TCR derives from a man aged 50 to 60 in good health.

The CDR3 loop reads CASSGTGANTGELFF. The CDR3 region has the DNA TGTGCCAGCAGCGGGACAGGGGCGAACACCGGGGAGCTGTTTTTT. V and J are TRBV9 and TRBJ2-2; 9 bases map to TRBD1. V trimming: 3 bases; J trimming: 0 bases; junction bases outside the gene matches: 0. The CDR3 runs 15 residues. CDR1 and CDR2 (germline): SGDLS, YYNGEE.